This T cell receptor (beta chain) was observed in a study of T cell changes during pregnancy in multiple sclerosis. The CDR3 runs 13 residues. CDR1 is SNHLY, CDR2 FYNNEI, per germline. The trim removed 9 bases at V and 8 bases at J, leaving 2 bases unmatched. The assay was immunoSEQ multiplex PCR, and TCRdb's table has in-frame clones only and misses some. The sample records 65,000 to 95,000 clones, around nine tenths being singletons. This chain links TRBV2 with TRBJ2-1, with 15 bases aligning to TRBD2. This TCR came from a female donor with multiple sclerosis, enrolled in a pregnancy study. Sequencing used peripheral blood, obtained before pregnancy. In nucleotides, the CDR3 is TGTGCCAGTGGGACTAGCGGGGGGCATGAGCAGTTCTTC. Protein sequence: CASGTSGGHEQFF.